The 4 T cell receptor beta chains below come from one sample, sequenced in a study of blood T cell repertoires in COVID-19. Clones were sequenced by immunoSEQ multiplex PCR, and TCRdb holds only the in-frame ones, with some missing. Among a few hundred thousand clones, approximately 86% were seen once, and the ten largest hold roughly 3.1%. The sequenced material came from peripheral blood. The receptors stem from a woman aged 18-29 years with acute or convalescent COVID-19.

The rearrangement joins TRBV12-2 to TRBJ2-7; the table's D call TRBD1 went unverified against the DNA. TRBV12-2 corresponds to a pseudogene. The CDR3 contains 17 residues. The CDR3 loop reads CASRLAQSLQGPYEQYF. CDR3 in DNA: TGTGCAAGTCGCTTAGCGCAAAGCCTCCAGGGTCCCTACGAGCAGTACTTC.

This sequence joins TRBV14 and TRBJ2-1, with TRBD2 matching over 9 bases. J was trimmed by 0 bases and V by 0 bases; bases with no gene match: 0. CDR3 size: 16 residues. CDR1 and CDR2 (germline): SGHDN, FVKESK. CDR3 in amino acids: CASSQDSGSSYNEQFF. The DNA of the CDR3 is TGTGCCAGCAGCCAAGATAGCGGGAGCTCCTACAATGAGCAGTTCTTC.

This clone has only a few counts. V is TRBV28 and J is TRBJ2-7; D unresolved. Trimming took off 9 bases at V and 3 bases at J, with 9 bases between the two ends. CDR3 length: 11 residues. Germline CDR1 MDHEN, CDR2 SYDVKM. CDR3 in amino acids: CASFSRYEQYF. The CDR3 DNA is TGTGCCAGTTTTAGCCGCTACGAGCAGTACTTC.

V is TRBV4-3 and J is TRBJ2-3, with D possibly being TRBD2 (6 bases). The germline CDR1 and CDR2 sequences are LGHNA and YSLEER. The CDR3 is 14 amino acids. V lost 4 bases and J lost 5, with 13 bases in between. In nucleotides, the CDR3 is TGCGCCAGCAGCCGGGACTCGATTGAAGATACGCAGTATTTT. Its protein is CASSRDSIEDTQYF.